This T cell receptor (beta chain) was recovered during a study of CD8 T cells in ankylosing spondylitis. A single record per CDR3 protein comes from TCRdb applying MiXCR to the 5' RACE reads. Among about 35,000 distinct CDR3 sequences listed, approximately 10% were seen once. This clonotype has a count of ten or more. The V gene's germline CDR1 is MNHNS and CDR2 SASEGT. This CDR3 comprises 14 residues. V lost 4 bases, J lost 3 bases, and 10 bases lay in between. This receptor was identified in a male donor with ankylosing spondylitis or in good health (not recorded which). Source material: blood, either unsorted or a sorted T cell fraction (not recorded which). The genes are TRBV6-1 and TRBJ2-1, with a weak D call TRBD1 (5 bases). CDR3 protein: CASSGGLDYNEQFF. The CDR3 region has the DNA TGTGCCAGCAGTGGGGGCCTTGACTACAATGAGCAGTTCTTC.